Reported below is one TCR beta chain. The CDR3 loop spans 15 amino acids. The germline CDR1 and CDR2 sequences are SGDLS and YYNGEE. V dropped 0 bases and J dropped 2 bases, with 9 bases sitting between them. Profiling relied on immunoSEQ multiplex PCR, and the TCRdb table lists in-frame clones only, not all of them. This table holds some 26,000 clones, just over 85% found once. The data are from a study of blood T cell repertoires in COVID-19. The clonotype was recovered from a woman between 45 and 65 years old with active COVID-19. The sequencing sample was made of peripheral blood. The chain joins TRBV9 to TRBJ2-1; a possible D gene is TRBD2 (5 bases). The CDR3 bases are TGTGCCAGCAGCGTAGGCAGCGGCCCCTACAATGAGCAGTTCTTC. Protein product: CASSVGSGPYNEQFF.